This entry lists 2 T cell receptor beta chains sequenced from one sample in a study of OX40 agonist ivuxolimab in advanced cancers. Generated by immunoSEQ multiplex PCR, the TCRdb table keeps only in-frame clones and is missing some. This table has approximately 38,000 clones, about nine tenths appearing once. Material: CD4+ or CD8+ T cells sorted from blood, obtained in a trial of the OX40 agonist ivuxolimab. The origin of the receptors is an adult with an advanced solid tumor such as melanoma, head and neck, liver or kidney cancer.

This chain joins TRBV2 and TRBJ2-5; maybe TRBD1 (5 bases). The CDR3 is made up of 14 amino acids. Germline values: CDR1 SNHLY, CDR2 FYNNEI. The germline V and J ends were trimmed by 2 bases and 0 bases, with 7 bases remaining between them. This CDR3 is CASSEPRDQETQYF. CDR3 in DNA: TGTGCCAGCAGTGAACCCAGGGACCAAGAGACCCAGTACTTC.

This sequence joins TRBV10-3 and TRBJ2-3; possibly TRBD1 or TRBD2 for D (5 bases each). CDR1 and CDR2 (germline): ENHRY, SYGVKD. The V gene lost 0 bases and the J gene lost 4 bases, with 14 bases spanning the gap. CDR3 size: 16 residues. The CDR3 sequence is CAISESRDRGADTQYF. The DNA for the CDR3 is TGTGCCATCAGTGAGTCGAGGGACCGAGGGGCAGATACGCAGTATTTT.